The 4 T cell receptor beta chains given below trace back to one sample, sequenced in a study of T cells in Graves' hyperthyroidism and ophthalmopathy. The source material, RNA transcripts, was used to amplify TCR beta CDR3 regions. The HTBI set primed first-round TCR CDR3 RT-PCR. One entry per CDR3 protein, called by TCRdb with MiXCR from the multiplex PCR reads. In the table there are about 400,000 distinct CDR3 sequences, more than 13% of which are singletons. Sequenced sample: blood. Every receptor here comes from a middle-aged man with Graves' ophthalmopathy.

This clonotype showed up many times. This chain uses TRBV28 with TRBJ2-1; D gene unclear. The CDR3 sequence is 16 residues long. Germline V lookup: CDR1 MDHEN, CDR2 SYDVKM. The ends were cut back, 3 bases at V and 0 bases at J, with 12 bases in the middle. The CDR3 spells CASSFGRASSYNEQFF. The CDR3 DNA is TGTGCCAGCAGTTTTGGAAGGGCGAGCTCCTACAATGAGCAGTTCTTC.

This clonotype has ten or more counts. The chain carries TRBV27 and TRBJ1-2, with D perhaps TRBD1 (5 bases). V lost 5 bases and J lost 0, with 19 bases in between. Germline CDR1 MNHEY, CDR2 SMNVEV (reference sequence). The CDR3 consists of 17 residues. CDR3 amino acids: CASSTRQPKVANYGYTF. CDR3 bases: TGTGCCAGCAGTACAAGACAGCCTAAGGTGGCTAACTATGGCTACACCTTC.

This clonotype has a handful of counts. V is TRBV20-1 and J is TRBJ1-5; weak D call: TRBD1 (5 bases). Per germline, CDR1 DFQATT and CDR2 SNEGSKA (reference sequence). The ends were cut back, 3 bases at V and 3 bases at J, with 15 bases in the middle. The CDR3 spans 15 residues. The CDR3 loop is CSARPDRGSNQPQHF. DNA for the CDR3: TGCAGTGCTAGGCCTGACCGGGGGTCCAATCAGCCCCAGCATTTT.

The chain recombines TRBV19 with TRBJ1-2; TRBD1 matches 9 bases. Germline-derived CDR1 and CDR2 are LNHDA and SQIVND (reference sequence). V lost 9 bases, J lost 8 bases, and 7 bases stayed unmatched. This CDR3 region has 12 residues. This CDR3 is CASRRDRAGYTF. CDR3 DNA: TGTGCCAGCAGACGGGACAGGGCGGGCTACACCTTC.